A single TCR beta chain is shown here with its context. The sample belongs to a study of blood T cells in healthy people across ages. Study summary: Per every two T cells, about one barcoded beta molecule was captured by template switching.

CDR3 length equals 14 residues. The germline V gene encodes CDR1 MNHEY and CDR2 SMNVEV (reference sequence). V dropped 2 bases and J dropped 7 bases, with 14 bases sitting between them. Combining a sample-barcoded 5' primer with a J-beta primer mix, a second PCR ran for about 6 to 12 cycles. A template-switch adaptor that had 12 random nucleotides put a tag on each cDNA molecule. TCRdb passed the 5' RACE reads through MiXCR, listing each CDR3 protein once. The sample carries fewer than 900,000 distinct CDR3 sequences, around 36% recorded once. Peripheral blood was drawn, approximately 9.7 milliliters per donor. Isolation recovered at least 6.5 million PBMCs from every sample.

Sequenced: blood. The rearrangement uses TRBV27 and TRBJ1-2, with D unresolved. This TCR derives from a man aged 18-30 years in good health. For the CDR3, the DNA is TGTGCCAGCAGTTTAGGTCGTAGGGCGGGTGGCTACACCTTC. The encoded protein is CASSLGRRAGGYTF.